This T cell receptor (beta chain) was profiled in a study of T cell changes during pregnancy in multiple sclerosis. Trimming removed 1 base from V and 8 bases from J, with 15 bases in between. Germline V gene lookup returns CDR1 SGHRS and CDR2 YFSETQ. This CDR3 spans 14 amino acids. Only in-frame clones appear in the TCRdb table, and some are missing; sequencing was by immunoSEQ multiplex PCR. The sample records around 31,000 clones, 85% to 95% being singletons. This sequence originates from a female donor with multiple sclerosis, enrolled in a pregnancy study. The sequenced sample was CD4+ T cells from peripheral blood mononuclear cells, obtained in the second trimester of pregnancy. This rearrangement joins TRBV5-1 to TRBJ1-2; D possibly corresponds to TRBD1 (6 bases). CDR3 coding DNA: TGCGCCAGCAGCTTGACCCGGACAGCCCTGGGCTACACCTTC. Amino acid sequence: CASSLTRTALGYTF.